The rows below give T cell receptor beta chains drawn from one sample of a study of cytomegalovirus exposure and HLA in healthy donors. Assay used: immunoSEQ multiplex PCR; TCRdb lists only in-frame clones, some missing. The sample carries some 350,000 clones, around 90% recorded once. The sample taken for sequencing was PBMCs. The source of these receptors is a woman aged 30 to 39 in good health and CMV-seropositive. Each CDR3 is given with its conserved first and last residue. The order of the fields is J gene, CDR3 length, D gene, clone size, V gene, CDR3 protein, CDR3 DNA. D genes are given only for firm matches. Clone sizes are given selectively: once, few, many, or a class where the clone is expanded.

j_gene: TRBJ2-7; len: 14; d_gene: -; abundance: few; v_gene: TRBV4-1; CDR3aa: CASSQAWGGGEQYF; CDR3nt: TGCGCCAGCAGCCAGGCATGGGGAGGGGGCGAGCAGTACTTC
j_gene: TRBJ2-3; len: 15; d_gene: TRBD2; abundance: -; v_gene: TRBV27; CDR3aa: CASSLGGGLADTQYF; CDR3nt: TGTGCCAGCAGTTTAGGAGGGGGACTAGCCGATACGCAGTATTTT
j_gene: TRBJ2-7; len: 14; d_gene: TRBD1; abundance: -; v_gene: TRBV28; CDR3aa: CASSQPGQGYEQYF; CDR3nt: TGTGCCAGCAGTCAACCGGGACAGGGCTACGAGCAGTACTTC
j_gene: TRBJ2-7; len: 15; d_gene: TRBD2; abundance: once; v_gene: TRBV13; CDR3aa: CASSLASGNHYEQYF; CDR3nt: TGTGCCAGCAGCTTAGCTAGCGGGAACCATTACGAGCAGTACTTC
j_gene: TRBJ1-1; len: 11; d_gene: -; abundance: -; v_gene: TRBV7-9; CDR3aa: CASTQDTEAFF; CDR3nt: TGTGCCAGCACCCAAGACACTGAAGCTTTCTTT
j_gene: TRBJ1-3; len: 15; d_gene: -; abundance: -; v_gene: TRBV7-3; CDR3aa: CASSPSGNSGNTIYF; CDR3nt: TGTGCCAGCAGCCCATCCGGGAACTCTGGAAACACCATATATTTT
j_gene: TRBJ2-5; len: 15; d_gene: -; abundance: -; v_gene: TRBV6-1; CDR3aa: CASKKSGTFPETQYF; CDR3nt: TGTGCCAGCAAAAAGAGTGGGACTTTTCCAGAGACCCAGTACTTC
j_gene: TRBJ2-2; len: 14; d_gene: -; abundance: -; v_gene: TRBV27; CDR3aa: CASSFARDTGELFF; CDR3nt: TGTGCCAGCAGTTTCGCGCGGGACACCGGGGAGCTGTTTTTT
j_gene: TRBJ1-4; len: 10; d_gene: -; abundance: -; v_gene: TRBV20-1; CDR3aa: CSAREEKLFF; CDR3nt: TGCAGTGCTAGGGAGGAAAAACTGTTTTTT
j_gene: TRBJ1-2; len: 13; d_gene: TRBD1; abundance: -; v_gene: TRBV29-1; CDR3aa: CSAGGGTGYGYTF; CDR3nt: TGCAGCGCCGGCGGGGGGACAGGGTACGGCTACACCTTC
j_gene: TRBJ2-7; len: 15; d_gene: -; abundance: -; v_gene: TRBV4-1; CDR3aa: CASSQGQGIPYEQYF; CDR3nt: TGCGCCAGCAGCCAAGGCCAGGGCATCCCCTACGAGCAGTACTTC
j_gene: TRBJ2-1; len: 11; d_gene: -; abundance: -; v_gene: TRBV20-1; CDR3aa: CSARIVSEQFF; CDR3nt: TGCAGTGCTAGAATAGTCAGTGAGCAGTTCTTC
j_gene: TRBJ1-1; len: 15; d_gene: TRBD1; abundance: -; v_gene: TRBV12-5; CDR3aa: CASGLVAGGFTEAFF; CDR3nt: TGTGCTAGTGGTTTGGTAGCAGGGGGCTTCACTGAAGCTTTCTTT
j_gene: TRBJ2-3; len: 16; d_gene: TRBD2; abundance: -; v_gene: TRBV11-3; CDR3aa: CASSSGLAGPSDTQYF; CDR3nt: TGTGCCAGCAGCTCGGGACTAGCGGGACCATCAGATACGCAGTATTTT
j_gene: TRBJ2-7; len: 15; d_gene: -; abundance: -; v_gene: TRBV25-1; CDR3aa: CASGWGTGIFREQYF; CDR3nt: TGTGCCAGCGGATGGGGCACAGGGATATTTCGCGAGCAGTACTTC
j_gene: TRBJ1-6; len: 15; d_gene: -; abundance: -; v_gene: TRBV7-7; CDR3aa: CASNRSEPYNSPLHF; CDR3nt: TGTGCCAGCAATCGGTCCGAGCCTTATAATTCACCCCTCCACTTT
j_gene: TRBJ2-7; len: 15; d_gene: TRBD1; abundance: -; v_gene: TRBV25-1; CDR3aa: CASSDLGQGSYEQYF; CDR3nt: TGTGCCAGCAGTGATTTGGGACAGGGGTCATACGAGCAGTACTTC
j_gene: TRBJ2-7; len: 14; d_gene: -; abundance: -; v_gene: TRBV7-3; CDR3aa: CASRSGGTSYEQYF; CDR3nt: TGTGCCAGCAGGTCGGGTGGCACCTCCTACGAGCAGTACTTC
j_gene: TRBJ2-5; len: 15; d_gene: TRBD2; abundance: -; v_gene: TRBV4-3; CDR3aa: CASSQGGGAVETQYF; CDR3nt: TGCGCCAGCAGCCAGGGCGGGGGGGCCGTGGAGACCCAGTACTTC
j_gene: TRBJ2-1; len: 15; d_gene: TRBD2; abundance: -; v_gene: TRBV25-1; CDR3aa: CASSPPSGIINEQFF; CDR3nt: TGTGCCAGCAGTCCCCCTAGCGGGATAATCAATGAGCAGTTCTTC
j_gene: TRBJ1-5; len: 13; d_gene: -; abundance: -; v_gene: TRBV6-5; CDR3aa: CASSGVSNQPQHF; CDR3nt: TGTGCCAGTTCGGGGGTGAGCAATCAGCCCCAGCATTTT
j_gene: TRBJ2-7; len: 14; d_gene: -; abundance: once; v_gene: TRBV9; CDR3aa: CASSVEHGDYEQYF; CDR3nt: TGTGCCAGCAGCGTAGAACACGGGGATTACGAGCAGTACTTC
j_gene: TRBJ2-5; len: 17; d_gene: -; abundance: once; v_gene: TRBV19; CDR3aa: CASSPQKASGFAETQYF; CDR3nt: TGTGCCAGTAGTCCCCAAAAGGCAAGCGGTTTTGCAGAGACCCAGTACTTC
j_gene: TRBJ1-2; len: 14; d_gene: -; abundance: once; v_gene: TRBV5-1; CDR3aa: CASSLDSGGYGYTF; CDR3nt: TGCGCCAGCAGCTTGGACAGTGGGGGCTATGGCTACACCTTC
j_gene: TRBJ1-1; len: 13; d_gene: TRBD1; abundance: -; v_gene: TRBV28; CDR3aa: CATSSGGRTEAFF; CDR3nt: TGTGCCACCTCCTCAGGGGGGAGGACTGAAGCTTTCTTT
j_gene: TRBJ2-1; len: 14; d_gene: -; abundance: -; v_gene: TRBV27; CDR3aa: CASSLRLSYNEQFF; CDR3nt: TGTGCCAGCAGTCTTAGACTTTCCTACAATGAGCAGTTCTTC
j_gene: TRBJ2-2; len: 16; d_gene: TRBD1; abundance: few; v_gene: TRBV29-1; CDR3aa: CSVEDRRTGMYGELFF; CDR3nt: TGCAGCGTTGAAGATAGGAGGACAGGGATGTACGGGGAGCTGTTTTTT
j_gene: TRBJ2-5; len: 15; d_gene: -; abundance: -; v_gene: TRBV9; CDR3aa: CASSSSPGRLETQYF; CDR3nt: TGTGCCAGCAGCTCCTCTCCGGGGCGCTTGGAGACCCAGTACTTC
j_gene: TRBJ2-1; len: 16; d_gene: -; abundance: -; v_gene: TRBV6-5; CDR3aa: CASSSEGLGSYNEQFF; CDR3nt: TGTGCCAGCAGTTCCGAGGGGTTAGGCTCCTACAATGAGCAGTTCTTC
j_gene: TRBJ1-1; len: 15; d_gene: TRBD1; abundance: -; v_gene: TRBV5-1; CDR3aa: CASSPSTGANTEAFF; CDR3nt: TGCGCCAGCAGCCCGTCGACAGGGGCGAACACTGAAGCTTTCTTT
j_gene: TRBJ2-1; len: 16; d_gene: -; abundance: once; v_gene: TRBV9; CDR3aa: CASSVGGSSSYNEQFF; CDR3nt: TGTGCCAGCAGCGTAGGCGGGTCGAGCTCCTACAATGAGCAGTTCTTC
j_gene: TRBJ2-7; len: 16; d_gene: -; abundance: -; v_gene: TRBV4-3; CDR3aa: CASSQEAWSVTYEQYF; CDR3nt: TGCGCCAGCAGCCAAGAAGCGTGGAGCGTTACCTACGAGCAGTACTTC
j_gene: TRBJ2-5; len: 17; d_gene: -; abundance: -; v_gene: TRBV7-9; CDR3aa: CASSLESLLRYQETQYF; CDR3nt: TGTGCCAGCAGCTTAGAATCGCTACTTCGGTACCAAGAGACCCAGTACTTC
j_gene: TRBJ2-1; len: 18; d_gene: -; abundance: -; v_gene: TRBV30; CDR3aa: CAWSVNPVTGRSYNEQFF; CDR3nt: TGTGCCTGGAGTGTAAACCCCGTAACAGGCAGATCCTACAATGAGCAGTTCTTC
j_gene: TRBJ2-5; len: 12; d_gene: -; abundance: -; v_gene: TRBV15; CDR3aa: CATSLIRETQYF; CDR3nt: TGTGCCACCAGCCTCATAAGGGAGACCCAGTACTTC
j_gene: TRBJ1-1; len: 16; d_gene: -; abundance: -; v_gene: TRBV5-1; CDR3aa: CASSLRQGGLNTEAFF; CDR3nt: TGCGCCAGCAGCTTGAGGCAGGGTGGGTTGAACACTGAAGCTTTCTTT
j_gene: TRBJ1-2; len: 15; d_gene: TRBD1; abundance: -; v_gene: TRBV6-5; CDR3aa: CASTRGTGGNYGYTF; CDR3nt: TGTGCCAGCACTAGAGGGACAGGGGGAAACTATGGCTACACCTTC
j_gene: TRBJ2-1; len: 14; d_gene: TRBD2; abundance: -; v_gene: TRBV7-3; CDR3aa: CASSLWAGASEQFF; CDR3nt: TGTGCCAGCAGCTTATGGGCGGGAGCTTCTGAGCAGTTCTTC
j_gene: TRBJ1-5; len: 15; d_gene: TRBD1; abundance: -; v_gene: TRBV7-2; CDR3aa: CASSLGQGANQPQHF; CDR3nt: TGTGCCAGCAGCTTAGGGCAGGGGGCTAATCAGCCCCAGCATTTT
j_gene: TRBJ2-2; len: 14; d_gene: -; abundance: -; v_gene: TRBV7-6; CDR3aa: CASSLGTRTGELFF; CDR3nt: TGTGCCAGCAGCTTAGGAACTAGAACCGGGGAGCTGTTTTTT
j_gene: TRBJ1-2; len: 14; d_gene: -; abundance: -; v_gene: TRBV9; CDR3aa: CASSTPLGQYGYTF; CDR3nt: TGTGCCAGCAGCACCCCCCTCGGACAATATGGCTACACCTTC
j_gene: TRBJ2-6; len: 14; d_gene: -; abundance: few; v_gene: TRBV4-1; CDR3aa: CASSQLSGANVLTF; CDR3nt: TGCGCCAGCAGCCAGCTGTCTGGGGCCAACGTCCTGACTTTC
j_gene: TRBJ1-2; len: 16; d_gene: TRBD1; abundance: -; v_gene: TRBV30; CDR3aa: CAWTGTGHNFVYGYTF; CDR3nt: TGTGCCTGGACCGGGACAGGGCACAATTTTGTCTATGGCTACACCTTC
j_gene: TRBJ2-1; len: 14; d_gene: TRBD2; abundance: -; v_gene: TRBV27; CDR3aa: CASSSWTRRNEQFF; CDR3nt: TGTGCCAGCAGTTCTTGGACTAGACGCAATGAGCAGTTCTTC
j_gene: TRBJ2-2; len: 17; d_gene: -; abundance: -; v_gene: TRBV27; CDR3aa: CASSPRGAGLNTGELFF; CDR3nt: TGTGCCAGCAGTCCACGTGGGGCGGGACTCAACACCGGGGAGCTGTTTTTT
j_gene: TRBJ1-2; len: 14; d_gene: -; abundance: -; v_gene: TRBV6-1; CDR3aa: CASSQRTGNYGYTF; CDR3nt: TGTGCCAGCAGTCAAAGGACGGGAAACTATGGCTACACCTTC